This TCR beta chain was obtained from a study of CD8 T cells in Susac syndrome. Germline V gene lookup returns CDR1 SQVTM and CDR2 ANQGSEA. V gave up 2 bases and J gave up 0 bases, with 9 bases separating them. The CDR3 loop spans 14 amino acids. Reverse transcription of 0.5 to 1 ug RNA was carried out with random hexamers. TCRdb reprocessed the immunoSEQ multiplex PCR reads with MiXCR, giving one entry per CDR3 protein. Among around 160,000 distinct CDR3 sequences listed, around 93% were seen once. TEMRA cells were FACS-enriched, while CD8+ and CD4+ T cells were negatively isolated. The rearrangement uses TRBV29-1 and TRBJ2-3, with D possibly being TRBD1 (6 bases). The receptor comes from a human donor in good health. The sample comprised CD4+ T cells from PBMCs. The CDR3 DNA sequence: TGCAGCGTTGAATCCCAGGGGAGCACAGATACGCAGTATTTT. Protein sequence: CSVESQGSTDTQYF.